This TCR beta chain was retrieved from a study of T cell repertoires in cytomegalovirus infection. Study-level information: Public TCR beta signatures were indicative of both CMV infection and a matching HLA type. Study-wide results and caveats: Dominant in the ex vivo response were TCR beta clonotypes restricted by HLA-C and specific for CMV.

This clonotype has more than one count but fewer than ten. Its antigen remains unidentified. Each CDR3 protein gets one entry after TCRdb re-called the reads with MiXCR. The table includes roughly 630,000 distinct CDR3 sequences, less than 25% detected once. Trimming pared 6 bases from V and 3 bases from J, leaving 15 bases between. The CDR3 extends over 15 amino acids. The rearrangement links TRBV12-3 or TRBV12-4 to TRBJ1-5, with D uncertain. The source is a human donor in good health (CMV status not recorded). Some clones in this sample may be carry-over from other donors' samples. The specimen sequenced was CD8+ T cells from PBMCs. For the CDR3, the DNA is TGTGCCAGCAGCATGGGCCGGGCCTCCAATCAGCCCCAGCATTTT. Its protein is CASSMGRASNQPQHF.